These 23 T cell receptor beta chains were sequenced from one sample in a study of CD4+ T cells in melanoma. TCRdb keeps only in-frame clones here, not all; method: immunoSEQ multiplex PCR. The table lists 20,000 or so clones, approximately 84% of them singletons. Material for sequencing was cells from a culture (not recorded whether cultured in vitro). These TCRs come from a human donor with melanoma.

This clone has more than one count but fewer than ten. The rearrangement uses TRBV2 and TRBJ2-7; D unclear. There are 13 residues in the CDR3. V lost 7 bases and J lost 1, with 11 bases in between. Germline values: CDR1 SNHLY, CDR2 FYNNEI. CDR3 DNA sequence: TGTGCCAGCACATATCCCATTTCCTACGAGCAGTACTTC. Protein product: CASTYPISYEQYF. Full variable domain (outside the CDR3, taken from reference TRBV2 and TRBJ2-7): EPEVTQTPSHQVTQMGQEVILRCVPISNHLYFYWYRQILGQKVEFLVSFYNNEISEKSEIFDDQFSVERPDGSNFTLKIRSTKLEDSAMYFCASTYPISYEQYFGPGTRLTVT.

This chain connects TRBV6-6 to TRBJ2-5; TRBD1 aligns across 7 bases. Germline V gene data show CDR1 as MNHNY and CDR2 as SVGAGI (reference sequence). The CDR3 extends over 15 amino acids. Trimming at V came to 2 bases and at J to 5 bases, leaving 8 bases not matched to a gene. The CDR3 loop is CASSYIQGNWETQYF. The CDR3, as DNA: TGTGCCAGCAGTTACATACAGGGGAATTGGGAGACCCAGTACTTC.

The chain is built from TRBV21-1 and TRBJ1-3. TRBV21-1 is a known pseudogene. The CDR3 extends over 12 amino acids. CDR3 amino acids: CASTTTRNTIYF. As DNA, the CDR3 is TGTGCCAGCACCACCACTAGAAACACCATATATTTT.

The sample holds a few counts of this clone. The J gene is TRBJ1-2, the V gene TRBV7-2; D is perhaps TRBD1 (5 bases). The CDR3 length is 14 residues. The germline V gene has CDR1 SGHTA and CDR2 FQGNSA. Trimming left V 2 bases short and J 5 bases short, with 12 bases between. The chain's CDR3 is CASSLRQGGYGYTF. CDR3 bases: TGTGCCAGCAGCTTAAGGCAGGGTGGATATGGCTACACCTTC.

V gene TRBV7-8 combines with J gene TRBJ1-5; 9 bases align to TRBD1. Germline assignment: CDR1 SGHVS and CDR2 FQNEAQ. This CDR3 spans 17 amino acids. Trimming cost V 5 bases and J 4 bases; bases outside gene matches: 12. This CDR3 reads CASSTLPGQGLNQPQHF. CDR3 sequence (DNA): TGTGCCAGCAGCACCTTACCGGGACAGGGTCTAAATCAGCCCCAGCATTTT.

The chain recombines TRBV19 with TRBJ1-4, with D perhaps matching TRBD1 (6 bases). This CDR3 is built from 14 residues. V was shortened by 7 bases and J by 1 base, with 10 bases between the two germline ends. The germline V gene encodes CDR1 LNHDA and CDR2 SQIVND (reference sequence). The CDR3 is CASTTGRTNEKLFF. The CDR3 region has the DNA TGTGCCAGTACAACAGGGAGAACTAATGAAAAACTGTTTTTT. The full variable domain, in which reference TRBV19 and TRBJ1-4 provide the parts outside the CDR3, is DGGITQSPKYLFRKEGQNVTLSCEQNLNHDAMYWYRQDPGQGLRLIYYSQIVNDFQKGDIAEGYSVSREKKESFPLTVTSAQKNPTAFYLCASTTGRTNEKLFFGSGTQLSVL.

The chain has TRBV6-4 and TRBJ1-5; tentatively, D is TRBD1 (6 bases). V was cut by 4 bases and J by 4 bases, with 23 bases left in between. The CDR3 is 18 amino acids. The germline V gene encodes CDR1 MRHNA and CDR2 SNTAGT. The CDR3 region is CASSVPDGQPEGNQPQHF. Written as DNA, the CDR3 is TGTGCCAGCAGTGTTCCCGATGGACAGCCGGAGGGAAATCAGCCCCAGCATTTT.

The rearrangement joins TRBV29-1 to TRBJ1-1; the D is unclear. The CDR3 runs 14 residues. V was pared by 3 bases and J by 3 bases, with 14 bases between. Germline V gene data show CDR1 as SQVTM and CDR2 as ANQGSEA. The CDR3 is CSVDFGVGYTEAFF. The CDR3 bases are TGCAGCGTTGATTTTGGGGTAGGTTACACTGAAGCTTTCTTT.

The genes are TRBV5-6 and TRBJ1-6; weak D call: TRBD1 (6 bases). CDR1 and CDR2 from the germline V gene are SGHDT and YYEEEE. The CDR3 contains 14 residues. V gave up 4 bases and J gave up 8 bases, with 13 bases separating them. CDR3 coding DNA: TGTGCCAGCAGCCTAGGCAGGGGCGATTCACCCCTCCACTTT. This translates into CASSLGRGDSPLHF.

This chain uses TRBV6-6 with TRBJ2-2, with 7 bases identical to TRBD1. Germline CDR1 reads MNHNY; CDR2 reads SVGAGI (reference sequence). The CDR3 covers 14 residues. With 7 bases clipped from V and 5 bases from J, the junction kept 7 bases outside the gene matches. This chain's CDR3 is CASKQDRTTGELFF. CDR3 nucleotide sequence: TGTGCCAGCAAACAGGACAGGACGACCGGGGAGCTGTTTTTT.

This clone was counted a few times. The chain employs TRBV11-3 and TRBJ1-3; D not resolved. Trimming removed 2 bases from V and 7 bases from J, with 9 bases in between. The CDR3 has 13 amino acids. Germline CDR1 SGHNT, CDR2 YENEEA. CDR3: CASSLSGGNTIYF. For the CDR3, the DNA is TGTGCCAGCAGCTTAAGTGGAGGGAACACCATATATTTT.

V usage is TRBV5-4 and J usage is TRBJ2-5; no definite D call. The CDR3 is 13 residues long. Trimming pared 0 bases from V and 5 bases from J, leaving 8 bases between. CDR1 and CDR2 (germline): SGHNT, YYREEE (reference sequence). The CDR3 loop reads CASSLAPAETQYF. The CDR3 nucleotides are TGTGCCAGCAGCTTGGCCCCGGCCGAGACCCAGTACTTC. Together with reference TRBV5-4 and TRBJ2-5, the CDR3 gives the full variable domain: ETGVTQSPTHLIKTRGQQVTLRCSSQSGHNTVSWYQQALGQGPQFIFQYYREEENGRGNFPPRFSGLQFPNYSSELNVNALELDDSALYLCASSLAPAETQYFGPGTRLLVL.

This rearrangement joins TRBV7-8 to TRBJ2-5, with D perhaps given as TRBD1 or TRBD2 (5 bases each). Germline-derived CDR1 and CDR2 are SGHVS and FQNEAQ. The V end was cut by 4 bases, the J end by 5 bases, with 17 bases between. The CDR3 is 15 amino acids. DNA of the CDR3: TGTGCCAGCAGCTACACTTATCGGTGGGGGGAGACCCAGTACTTC. Translated, it gives CASSYTYRWGETQYF.

V and J are TRBV21-1 and TRBJ2-7; the tabulated D call, TRBD2, remains unverified against the DNA. TRBV21-1 is labeled a pseudogene. The CDR3 runs to 13 residues. The CDR3 spells CASSKRDSYEQYF. Written as DNA, the CDR3 is TGTGCCAGCAGCAAAAGGGACTCATACGAGCAGTACTTC.

The chain couples TRBV6-4 to TRBJ1-1; D gene uncertain. In germline, CDR1 is MRHNA, CDR2 SNTAGT. This CDR3 is 19 amino acids long. Trimming removed 0 bases at V and 3 bases at J, with 23 bases between. The DNA of the CDR3 is TGTGCCAGCAGTGACTCGATGATGTACAGAGGGCTTCCGGACACTGAAGCTTTCTTT. Amino acids: CASSDSMMYRGLPDTEAFF.

The chain carries TRBV5-6 and TRBJ1-6, with D perhaps TRBD1 (6 bases). Germline loops: CDR1 SGHDT, CDR2 YYEEEE. V lost 4 bases and J lost 4, with 18 bases in between. The CDR3 consists of 17 residues. CDR3 in DNA: TGTGCCAGCAGCCCTGGCATGGCCAGGGGATATAATTCACCCCTCCACTTT. This translates into CASSPGMARGYNSPLHF.

CDR3 sequence: CASSSEGTSIYGYTF. The CDR3 DNA follows: TGCGCCAGCAGCTCTGAGGGGACGTCAATCTATGGCTACACCTTC. The V call is TRBV5-1, the J call TRBJ1-2; D is perhaps TRBD1 (5 bases). This CDR3 has 15 residues. Trimming stripped 3 bases from V and 4 bases from J, with 16 bases between. CDR1 and CDR2 from the germline V gene are SGHRS and YFSETQ.

The chain joins TRBV18 to TRBJ1-1, with D unresolved. Germline lookup yields CDR1 KGHSH and CDR2 LQKENI. Trimming removed 1 base at V and 6 bases at J, with 6 bases between. There are 12 residues in the CDR3. The CDR3 region has the DNA TGTGCCAGCTCACCACAGGAGGCTGAAGCTTTCTTT. Amino acid sequence: CASSPQEAEAFF.

The rearrangement uses TRBV21-1 and TRBJ2-2; the table assigns TRBD2, which was not confirmed against the DNA. TRBV21-1 is a known pseudogene. This CDR3 region has 15 residues. The CDR3 coding sequence is TGTGCCAGCAGCAAAGTACCTATTTGGACCGGGGAGCTGTTTTTT. Translated: CASSKVPIWTGELFF.

V usage is TRBV10-3 and J usage is TRBJ1-1; a possible D gene is TRBD1 (6 bases). The CDR3 is 14 residues long. Germline V gene data show CDR1 as ENHRY and CDR2 as SYGVKD. Trimming stripped 6 bases from V and 6 bases from J, with 17 bases between. In DNA, the CDR3 is TGTGCCATCAGGAAGGGACAAACGGATGCTGAAGCTTTCTTT. This translates into CAIRKGQTDAEAFF.

J is TRBJ2-7 and V is TRBV5-4, with D possibly matching TRBD2 (6 bases). This CDR3 has 15 amino acids. Germline values: CDR1 SGHNT, CDR2 YYREEE (reference sequence). V was trimmed by 4 bases and J by 0 bases, leaving 14 bases between them. CDR3 protein: CASSGGTAPSYEQYF. The DNA for the CDR3 is TGTGCCAGCAGCGGAGGGACGGCCCCCTCCTACGAGCAGTACTTC.

The chain employs TRBV29-1 and TRBJ2-3, with D possibly being TRBD2 (5 bases). CDR1 and CDR2 (germline): SQVTM, ANQGSEA. CDR3 size: 11 residues. V was trimmed by 4 bases and J by 6 bases, leaving 8 bases between them. CDR3 amino acids: CSVVTGDTQYF. CDR3 nucleotide sequence: TGCAGCGTTGTGACGGGGGATACGCAGTATTTT.

V is TRBV7-9 and J is TRBJ1-1; a possible D gene is TRBD1 (6 bases). V lost 4 bases, J lost 2 bases, and 14 bases lay in between. Germline V gene data show CDR1 as SEHNR and CDR2 as FQNEAQ (reference sequence). CDR3 size: 15 residues. CDR3 region: CASSWRQVVNTEAFF. The CDR3 coding sequence is TGTGCCAGCAGCTGGCGACAGGTGGTAAACACTGAAGCTTTCTTT.